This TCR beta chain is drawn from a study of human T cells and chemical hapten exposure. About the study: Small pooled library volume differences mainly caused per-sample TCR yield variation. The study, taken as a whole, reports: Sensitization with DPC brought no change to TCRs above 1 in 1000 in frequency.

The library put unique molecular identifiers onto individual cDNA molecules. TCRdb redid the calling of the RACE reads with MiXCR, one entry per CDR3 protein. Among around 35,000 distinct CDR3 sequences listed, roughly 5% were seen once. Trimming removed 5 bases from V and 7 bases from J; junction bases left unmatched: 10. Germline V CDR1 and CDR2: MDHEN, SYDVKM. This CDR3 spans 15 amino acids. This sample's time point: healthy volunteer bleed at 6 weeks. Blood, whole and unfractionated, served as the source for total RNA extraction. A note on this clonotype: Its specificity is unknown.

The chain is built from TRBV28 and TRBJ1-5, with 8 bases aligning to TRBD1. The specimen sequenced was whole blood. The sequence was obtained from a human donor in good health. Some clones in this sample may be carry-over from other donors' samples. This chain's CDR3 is CASSPSDRVRQPQHF. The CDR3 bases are TGTGCCAGCAGTCCCTCGGACAGGGTGCGGCAGCCCCAGCATTTT.